Listed below are T cell receptor beta chains from one sample, sequenced in a study of blood T cell repertoires in COVID-19. Sequencing used immunoSEQ multiplex PCR; TCRdb keeps in-frame clones, though not all of them. Here the sample spans hundreds of thousands of clones, 75% to 90% being singletons. Source material: PBMCs or T cells enriched from blood (not recorded which). All receptors come from a middle-aged woman who had recovered from COVID-19. CDR3s include the opening cysteine and the closing phenylalanine or tryptophan. The order of the fields is J gene, D gene, V gene, CDR3 length, clone size, CDR3 protein, CDR3 DNA. A D gene is named only where the DNA matches it firmly. Some rows mark clone size as missing; the rest say once, few, many or name a class of expanded clone.

TRBJ2-5,TRBD2,TRBV9,17,NA,CASSVGGSGGALETQYF,TGTGCCAGCAGCGTAGGAGGTAGCGGGGGGGCATTGGAGACCCAGTACTTC
TRBJ2-3,NA,TRBV28,14,NA,CASSPQDIANTQYF,TGTGCCAGCAGTCCTCAGGACATTGCAAATACGCAGTATTTT
TRBJ2-7,NA,TRBV7-2,14,NA,CASSFPGSSYEQYF,TGTGCCAGCAGCTTCCCGGGGAGCTCCTACGAGCAGTACTTC
TRBJ2-5,TRBD2,TRBV5-1,18,NA,CASAPPPKSGGNQETQYF,TGCGCCAGCGCCCCTCCCCCTAAGAGCGGGGGGAACCAAGAGACCCAGTACTTC
TRBJ2-1,TRBD2,TRBV5-4,15,NA,CASSPQGGRADEQFF,TGTGCCAGCAGCCCGCAAGGCGGGAGGGCCGATGAGCAGTTCTTC
TRBJ2-4,NA,TRBV28,13,NA,CASTLETENIQYF,TGTGCCAGCACCCTAGAGACAGAAAACATTCAGTACTTC
TRBJ1-1,NA,TRBV19,11,NA,CTSKGVAEAFF,TGTACCAGTAAAGGGGTGGCTGAAGCTTTCTTT
TRBJ2-7,TRBD1,TRBV6-5,13,NA,CASRGTGGYEQYF,TGTGCCAGCAGAGGGACAGGAGGCTACGAGCAGTACTTC
TRBJ2-6,NA,TRBV24-1,13,NA,CATSWPGANVLTF,TGTGCCACCAGTTGGCCTGGGGCCAACGTCCTGACTTTC
TRBJ1-5,NA,TRBV3-1/TRBV3-2,14,NA,CASSHRGGNQPQHF,TGTGCCAGCAGCCACAGGGGTGGCAATCAGCCCCAGCATTTT
TRBJ1-1,NA,TRBV19,14,once,CASSITVSTTEAFF,TGTGCCAGTAGTATTACAGTTTCGACAACTGAAGCTTTCTTT
TRBJ1-1,NA,TRBV27,12,NA,CASSPPAGEAFF,TGTGCCAGCAGTCCCCCGGCAGGGGAAGCTTTCTTT
TRBJ1-4,NA,TRBV7-2,15,NA,CASSFQGTANEKLFF,TGTGCCAGCAGCTTTCAGGGAACAGCTAATGAAAAACTGTTTTTT
TRBJ1-1,NA,TRBV9,10,NA,CASSEAYAFF,TGTGCCAGCTCGGAGGCGTATGCTTTCTTT
TRBJ1-2,TRBD1,TRBV30,14,NA,CAWRPPGQGFGYTF,TGTGCCTGGCGCCCTCCGGGACAGGGGTTTGGCTACACCTTC
TRBJ1-1,NA,TRBV10-3,16,NA,CAISQNSYVVNTEAFF,TGTGCCATCAGCCAAAACAGTTACGTTGTGAACACTGAAGCTTTCTTT
TRBJ2-2,NA,TRBV28,17,NA,CASSLSNRPQPTGELFF,TGTGCCAGCAGTTTATCAAATAGGCCACAGCCAACCGGGGAGCTGTTTTTT